This TCR beta chain stems from a study of early T cells in non-severe SARS-CoV-2 infection. Points from the study as a whole: Matches to VDJdb favored anti-spike CD8 responses and missed private and CD4 specificities.

V lost 3 bases, J lost 9 bases, and 11 bases stayed unmatched. Germline V gene sequence: CDR1 SQVTM, CDR2 ANQGSEA. The CDR3 has 14 residues. Tagging with unique molecular identifiers was applied to individual cDNA molecules. TCRdb reprocessed the 5' RACE reads with MiXCR, giving one entry per CDR3 protein. This table holds about 60,000 distinct CDR3 sequences, 8.5% to 10% found once. This clonotype was found many times. As yet, its antigen is unknown. Sequenced input: whole blood. V and J are TRBV29-1 and TRBJ2-1; 7 bases line up with TRBD1. The origin of this receptor is an adult who was a healthcare worker with PCR-confirmed SARS-CoV-2 infection or an uninfected control (not recorded which). This chain's CDR3 is CSVEETGYIGEQFF. As DNA, the CDR3 is TGCAGCGTTGAGGAGACAGGGTATATAGGTGAGCAGTTCTTC.